This T cell receptor (beta chain) was captured in a study of monozygotic twins with inflammatory bowel disease. General observations from the study: IBD-affected twins scored below their healthy co-twins in TCRbeta diversity (inverse Simpson).

This CDR3 is 14 amino acids long. As for this clonotype: What it binds is unknown.

TCRdb reprocessed the 5' RACE reads and reports one entry per CDR3 protein, with no DNA. The repertoire shows under 150,000 distinct CDR3 sequences; the top ten hold about 2.6%. Every donor provided one blood sample measuring roughly 2.4 ml. The clonotype was recovered from a human donor with ulcerative colitis or Crohn's disease, or a healthy co-twin of an affected twin (not recorded which). The rearrangement joins TRBV12-3 or TRBV12-4 to TRBJ2-7; absent DNA, TCRdb's TRBD1 call cannot be checked. Sequenced: blood. This CDR3 reads CASSSGTGGLEQYF.